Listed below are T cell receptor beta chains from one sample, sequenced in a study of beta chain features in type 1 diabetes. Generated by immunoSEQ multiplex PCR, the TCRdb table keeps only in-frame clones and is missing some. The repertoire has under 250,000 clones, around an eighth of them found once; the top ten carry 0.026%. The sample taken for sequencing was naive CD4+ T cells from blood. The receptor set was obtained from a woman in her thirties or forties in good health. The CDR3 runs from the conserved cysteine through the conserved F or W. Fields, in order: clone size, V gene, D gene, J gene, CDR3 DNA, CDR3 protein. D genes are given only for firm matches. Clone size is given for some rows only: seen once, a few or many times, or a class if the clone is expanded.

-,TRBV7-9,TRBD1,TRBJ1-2,TGTGCCAGCAGCCCGAGACAGGGGGCTAACTATGGCTACACCTTC,CASSPRQGANYGYTF
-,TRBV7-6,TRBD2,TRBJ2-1,TGTGCCAGCGCTAGCGGGGGAAACAATGAGCAGTTCTTC,CASASGGNNEQFF
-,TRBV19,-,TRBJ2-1,TGTGCCAGTAGTATACGGTCAGGGTCTAGAATGGGCAATGAGCAGTTCTTC,CASSIRSGSRMGNEQFF
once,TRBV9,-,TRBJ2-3,TGTGCCAGCAGCGGGGGGCATAGCACAGATACGCAGTATTTT,CASSGGHSTDTQYF
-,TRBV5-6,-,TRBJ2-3,TGTGCCAGCAGCCGCACAGGGGGAGCGGGGATTAGCACAGATACGCAGTATTTT,CASSRTGGAGISTDTQYF
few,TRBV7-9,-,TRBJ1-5,TGTGCCAGCAGCTTAGGGGAGAATAGCAATCAGCCCCAGCATTTT,CASSLGENSNQPQHF
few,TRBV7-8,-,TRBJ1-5,TGTGCCAGCACCGAAATCCGGGGCAATCAGCCCCAGCATTTT,CASTEIRGNQPQHF
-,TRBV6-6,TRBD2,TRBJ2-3,TGTGCCAGCAGGACCGGGACTAGCGGCACAGATACGCAGTATTTT,CASRTGTSGTDTQYF
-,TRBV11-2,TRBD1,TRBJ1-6,TGTGCCAGCAGCCTTGACAGGGGTTATAGTTCACCCCTCCACTTT,CASSLDRGYSSPLHF
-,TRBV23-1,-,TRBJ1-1,TGCGCCAGCAGTCAAGGTGGGGCGGGGGGCACTGAAGCTTTCTTT,CASSQGGAGGTEAFF
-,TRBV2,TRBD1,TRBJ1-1,TGTGCCAGCAACCAGGAGGGGGCGGTGAACACTGAAGCTTTCTTT,CASNQEGAVNTEAFF
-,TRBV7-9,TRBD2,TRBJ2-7,TGTGCCAGCAGCCCAATCGGGGGAGGGAGCGAGCAGTACTTC,CASSPIGGGSEQYF
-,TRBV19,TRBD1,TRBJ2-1,TGTGCCAGTAGTAGAACCGGGACAGGGATAGAGAAGACCTACAATGAGCAGTTCTTC,CASSRTGTGIEKTYNEQFF
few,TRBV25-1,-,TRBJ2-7,TGTGCCAGCACCCCAGGGGGACTGCCCTACGAGCAGTACTTC,CASTPGGLPYEQYF
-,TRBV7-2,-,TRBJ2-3,TGTGCCAGCAGCTTTGGCATTAGCACAGATACGCAGTATTTT,CASSFGISTDTQYF
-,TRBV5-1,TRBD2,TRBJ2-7,TGCGCCAGCAGTTATCTTAGCGGGGCCTCTCCCTACGAGCAGTACTTC,CASSYLSGASPYEQYF
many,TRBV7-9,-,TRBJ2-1,TGTGCCAGCAGCCCGGAGCCCCATGAGCAGTTCTTC,CASSPEPHEQFF
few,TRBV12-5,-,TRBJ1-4,TGTGCTAGTGGTTTAAGGAGCCTTAATGAAAAACTGTTTTTT,CASGLRSLNEKLFF
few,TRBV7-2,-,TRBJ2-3,TGTGCCAGCAGCTTAGACCAAACACCTCTGAAGTATTTT,CASSLDQTPLKYF
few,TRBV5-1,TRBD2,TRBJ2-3,TGCGCCAGCAGCTTGGCCAGCGGGGTAGTATCAGATACGCAGTATTTT,CASSLASGVVSDTQYF
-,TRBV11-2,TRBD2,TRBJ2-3,TGTGCCAGCAGCCCCGGGGTAGCGGGGGGTTTGGGAGATACGCAGTATTTT,CASSPGVAGGLGDTQYF
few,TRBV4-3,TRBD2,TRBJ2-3,TGCGCCAGCAGCCAATGGGCGGGAGCGGGGGGGCCACATACGCAGTATTTT,CASSQWAGAGGPHTQYF
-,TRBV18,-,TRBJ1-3,TGTGCCAGCTCACGCGTAGAAGGAAACACCATATATTTT,CASSRVEGNTIYF
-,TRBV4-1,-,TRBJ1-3,TGCGCCAGCAGCCAAGCAGGGTCAGGAAACACCATATATTTT,CASSQAGSGNTIYF
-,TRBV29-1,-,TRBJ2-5,TGCAGCGTTGAAGATCTTAGACAGCAAGAGACCCAGTACTTC,CSVEDLRQQETQYF
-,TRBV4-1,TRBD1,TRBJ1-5,TGCGCCAGCAGCCCCCCCGGACAGGGGGCCGGTCAGCCCCAGCATTTT,CASSPPGQGAGQPQHF
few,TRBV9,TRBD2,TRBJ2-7,TGTGCCAGCAGCATTGGAGCGGGGGGCTACGAGCAGTACTTC,CASSIGAGGYEQYF
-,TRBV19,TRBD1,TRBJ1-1,TGTGCCAGTAGTCCGGGAGACAGGGACACTGAAGCTTTCTTT,CASSPGDRDTEAFF
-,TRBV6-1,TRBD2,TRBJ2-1,TGTGCCAGCAGCGGTACTAGCGGGGGCTACAATGAGCAGTTCTTC,CASSGTSGGYNEQFF
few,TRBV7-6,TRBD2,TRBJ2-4,TGTGCCAGCACCGCCCTACACGGGGGGGAAAACATTCAGTACTTC,CASTALHGGENIQYF
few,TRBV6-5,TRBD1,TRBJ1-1,TGTGCCAGCAGGCGGACAGGTCGAGTTGAAGCTTTCTTT,CASRRTGRVEAFF
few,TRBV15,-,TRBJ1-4,TGTGCCACCAGCAGCGCCTCGGGGAATGAAAAACTGTTTTTT,CATSSASGNEKLFF
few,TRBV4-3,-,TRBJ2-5,TGCGCCAGCAGCCAAGATCGAGGCCGCGAGACCCAGTACTTC,CASSQDRGRETQYF
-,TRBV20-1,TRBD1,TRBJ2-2,TGCAGTGTCCAGGGGGCCGGGGAGCTGTTTTTT,CSVQGAGELFF
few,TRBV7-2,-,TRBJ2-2,TGTGCCAGCAGCCCAAGGTGGGCAGGCAACACCGGGGAGCTGTTTTTT,CASSPRWAGNTGELFF
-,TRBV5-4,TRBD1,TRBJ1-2,TGTGCCAGCAGCAGAAGAGGGACAGTTAACTATGGCTACACCTTC,CASSRRGTVNYGYTF
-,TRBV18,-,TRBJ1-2,TGTGCCAGCTCACCACTACCCAGGGATGGCTACACCTTC,CASSPLPRDGYTF
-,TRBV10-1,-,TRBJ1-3,TGCGCCAGCAGTGGTCTGACACCCGAACGTGGAAACACCATATATTTT,CASSGLTPERGNTIYF
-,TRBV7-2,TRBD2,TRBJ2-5,TGTGCCAGCAGCCGTACTAGCGCTCAAGAGACCCAGTACTTC,CASSRTSAQETQYF
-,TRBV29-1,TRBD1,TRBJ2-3,TGCAGCGTGGTGGGACAGGGCGATACGCAGTATTTT,CSVVGQGDTQYF
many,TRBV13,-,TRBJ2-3,TGTGCCAGCAGTTCCGACGGGATTTCGAACACAGATACGCAGTATTTT,CASSSDGISNTDTQYF
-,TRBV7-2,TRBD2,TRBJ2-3,TGTGCCAGCAGCTTAGACCTAGCGGTGAGCACAGATACGCAGTATTTT,CASSLDLAVSTDTQYF
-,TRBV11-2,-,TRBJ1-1,TGTGCCAGCAGCCGAGAGAGAAACGCTGAAGCTTTCTTT,CASSRERNAEAFF
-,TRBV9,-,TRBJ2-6,TGTGCCAGCAGCGTAGGTGGAGGGCTTACCTCTGGGGCCAACGTCCTGACTTTC,CASSVGGGLTSGANVLTF
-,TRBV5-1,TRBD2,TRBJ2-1,TGCGCCAGCAGCCAGACACCTAGCGGGGGGAGTCTTGAGCAGTTCTTC,CASSQTPSGGSLEQFF
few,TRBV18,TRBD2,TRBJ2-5,TGTGCCAGCTCACCACAGCGGGGGGAGGAGACCCAGTACTTC,CASSPQRGEETQYF
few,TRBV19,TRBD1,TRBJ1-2,TGTGCCAGTAGTCGTCCCGGGACAGGGCGGGGTGGCTACACCTTC,CASSRPGTGRGGYTF
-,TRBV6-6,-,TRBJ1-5,TGTGCCAGCAGTTACGTACGGACTTCTAGCAATCAGCCCCAGCATTTT,CASSYVRTSSNQPQHF
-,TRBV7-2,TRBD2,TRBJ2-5,TGTGCCAGCAGCTCCAGGACTAGCGGGGGGGCCCTGACAGGGACCCAGTACTTC,CASSSRTSGGALTGTQYF
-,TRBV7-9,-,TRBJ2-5,TGTGCCAGCAGCTTTTCAGCGACGGAGGGGACCCAGTACTTC,CASSFSATEGTQYF